Presented here are 27 T cell receptor beta chains from one specimen sequenced in a study of shared clonotypes between healthy human individuals. The protocol was immunoSEQ multiplex PCR, while the TCRdb copy is restricted to in-frame clones and leaves out a portion. Altogether 1,100,000 or so clones are present, around 82% being singletons, with the ten largest covering approximately 0.5%. The specimen was memory CD4+ T cells from PBMCs. Subset denoted: CD45RA-negative fraction. The source of these receptors is a man between 18 and 35 years old in good health. Some clones in this sample may be carry-over from other donors' samples.

The chain is built from TRBV6-1 and TRBJ1-4, with D hard to call. The germline V and J ends were trimmed by 6 bases and 5 bases, with 13 bases remaining between them. This CDR3 has 14 amino acids. From germline, CDR1 is MNHNS and CDR2 SASEGT. The DNA for the CDR3 is TGTGCCAGCAGATCCACGGGTCAGAATGAAAAACTGTTTTTT. Its protein product is CASRSTGQNEKLFF.

The chain combines TRBV6-1 with TRBJ2-7, with 8 bases identical to TRBD1. The CDR3 loop spans 15 amino acids. Germline loops: CDR1 MNHNS, CDR2 SASEGT. V was clipped by 4 bases and J by 3 bases; unmatched bases: 8. Here the CDR3 DNA reads TGTGCCAGCAGTGGTTTGTGGACAGGGAACTACGAGCAGTACTTC. This sequence encodes CASSGLWTGNYEQYF.

This clone was observed at least ten times. This chain connects TRBV19 to TRBJ2-2; 9 positions agree with TRBD1. The V gene's germline CDR1 is LNHDA and CDR2 SQIVND (reference sequence). The CDR3 runs 16 residues. J gave up 1 base and V 4 bases, and 4 bases lay outside the gene matches. The CDR3 region is CASSKQTGGNTGELFF. The CDR3 DNA sequence: TGTGCCAGTAGTAAACAGACAGGGGGGAACACCGGGGAGCTGTTTTTT.

This clone was seen more than once but under ten times. The rearrangement joins TRBV4-1 to TRBJ1-4; 7 positions match TRBD1. CDR3 length: 14 amino acids. Germline CDR1 MGHRA, CDR2 YSYEKL. The junction had 4 bases not matched to a gene; V was cut back by 4 bases and J by 5 bases. The CDR3 DNA sequence: TGCGCCAGCAGCCCGGGACAGTTGAATGAAAAACTGTTTTTT. Its translation is CASSPGQLNEKLFF.

The V gene is TRBV7-9, the J gene TRBJ1-3, with TRBD1 matching over 9 bases. Germline assignment: CDR1 SEHNR and CDR2 FQNEAQ (reference sequence). Trimming at V came to 5 bases and at J to 1 base, leaving 9 bases not matched to a gene. This CDR3 has 17 residues. CDR3 bases: TGTGCCAGCAGCCGTTCCACAGGGGGCCGATCTGGAAACACCATATATTTT. Amino acids: CASSRSTGGRSGNTIYF.

CDR3: CASSAGPTGDIQYF. The CDR3 DNA sequence: TGTGCCAGCAGCGCCGGACCAACGGGTGACATTCAGTACTTC. The chain is built from TRBV9 and TRBJ2-4; D is unresolved. Germline V gene sequence: CDR1 SGDLS, CDR2 YYNGEE. The CDR3 spans 14 residues. V was pared by 3 bases and J by 8 bases, with 15 bases between.

The rearrangement joins TRBV5-1 to TRBJ1-2; TRBD1 aligns across 9 bases. V dropped 0 bases and J dropped 0; count of bases not matched to a gene: 3. The CDR3 sequence is 16 residues long. CDR1 and CDR2 from the germline V gene are SGHRS and YFSETQ. The CDR3 protein is CASSLGDREPNYGYTF. The CDR3 nucleotides read TGCGCCAGCAGCTTGGGGGACAGGGAGCCTAACTATGGCTACACCTTC.

The chain combines TRBV14 with TRBJ2-7; 8 bases line up with TRBD1. CDR1 SGHDN and CDR2 FVKESK come from the germline V gene. This CDR3 region has 16 residues. Trimming removed 4 bases from V and 2 bases from J; junction bases left unmatched: 10. The CDR3 loop reads CASSPGQGRFTYEQYF. The CDR3 region has the DNA TGTGCCAGCAGCCCCGGACAGGGTAGGTTTACCTACGAGCAGTACTTC.

The chain has TRBV6-6 and TRBJ1-5; unclear D gene. CDR3 length equals 13 residues. The germline V and J ends were trimmed by 7 bases and 11 bases, with 18 bases remaining between them. Per the germline V gene, CDR1 is MNHNY and CDR2 is SVGAGI (reference sequence). In DNA form, the CDR3 reads TGTGCCAGCAACGTCGTGCGGGAGGGAACCCAGCATTTT. It translates to CASNVVREGTQHF.

In this sample, this clone turned up a few times. The CDR3: CASSPIQTSGTGELFF. The CDR3 DNA sequence: TGTGCCAGCAGCCCTATCCAGACTAGCGGTACCGGGGAGCTGTTTTTT. This chain links TRBV11-1 with TRBJ2-2; 9 bases line up with TRBD2. The germline CDR1 and CDR2 sequences are SGHAT and FQDESV (reference sequence). The CDR3 length is 16 residues. The trim removed 5 bases at V and 5 bases at J, leaving 9 bases unmatched. Full variable domain (missing parts from reference TRBV11-1 and TRBJ2-2): EAEVAQSPRYKITEKSQAVAFWCDPISGHATLYWYRQILGQGPELLVQFQDESVVDDSQLPKDRFSAERLKGVDSTLKIQPAELGDSAMYLCASSPIQTSGTGELFFGEGSRLTVL.

Notes on this clone: A much larger clone sits a single nucleotide away, making a read error possible. The J gene is TRBJ2-5, the V gene TRBV5-4; D could derive from TRBD1 or TRBD2 (6 bases each). This CDR3 comprises 13 residues. Germline V gene lookup returns CDR1 SGHNT and CDR2 YYREEE (reference sequence). V dropped 4 bases and J dropped 2 bases, with 9 bases sitting between them. CDR3 sequence: CASSGGTQETQYF. CDR3 bases: TGTGCCAGCAGCGGAGGGACACAAGAGACCCAGTACTTC.

V is TRBV25-1 and J is TRBJ2-2, with unresolved D. The germline V gene encodes CDR1 MGHDK and CDR2 SYGVNS. This CDR3 has 16 residues. Between the trimmed V and J ends, which lost 1 base and 1 base, there was a span of 10 bases. As DNA, the CDR3 is TGTGCCAGCAGTGAATCGGGCCGCAGGAACACCGGGGAGCTGTTTTTT. Translated: CASSESGRRNTGELFF. Full variable domain (missing parts from reference TRBV25-1 and TRBJ2-2): EADIYQTPRYLVIGTGKKITLECSQTMGHDKMYWYQQDPGMELHLIHYSYGVNSTEKGDLSSESTVSRIRTEHFPLTLESARPSHTSQYLCASSESGRRNTGELFFGEGSRLTVL.

V and J are TRBV7-9 and TRBJ2-1; TRBD1 agrees at 8 bases. This CDR3 spans 14 amino acids. Germline CDR1 SEHNR, CDR2 FQNEAQ (reference sequence). The V segment lost 8 bases and the J segment 4 bases; nucleotides outside the gene matches: 7. CDR3 in DNA: TGTGCCAGCGAGCAGGGGGCGGGTTACAATGAGCAGTTCTTC. The encoded protein is CASEQGAGYNEQFF. Using reference TRBV7-9 and TRBJ2-1 for the parts outside the CDR3, the full variable domain is DTGVSQNPRHKITKRGQNVTFRCDPISEHNRLYWYRQTLGQGPEFLTYFQNEAQLEKSRLLSDRFSAERPKGSFSTLEIQRTEQGDSAMYLCASEQGAGYNEQFFGPGTRLTVL.

CDR3 region: CASSSASGRASGEQFF. In DNA form, the CDR3 reads TGTGCCAGCAGCTCGGCTAGCGGGAGGGCCTCGGGTGAGCAGTTCTTC. The gene calls are TRBV7-9 and TRBJ2-1; 12 bases fit TRBD2. Germline trimming cut 4 bases from V and 9 bases from J; bases unmatched to any gene: 10. CDR3 length equals 16 residues. The germline V gene encodes CDR1 SEHNR and CDR2 FQNEAQ (reference sequence).

This clone was detected ten times or more. The rearrangement joins TRBV30 to TRBJ2-3, with TRBD2 matching 13 bases. CDR1 and CDR2 (germline): GTSNPN, SVGIG (reference sequence). The CDR3 spans 17 residues. After removal of 2 bases from V and 5 bases from J, the junction contained 10 bases not matched to a gene. The chain's CDR3 is CAWSSRTSGRWGDTQYF. The CDR3 DNA is TGTGCCTGGAGTTCCCGGACTAGCGGGAGATGGGGAGATACGCAGTATTTT.

The chain employs TRBV5-1 and TRBJ2-2; 14 positions match TRBD2. Germline V gene lookup returns CDR1 SGHRS and CDR2 YFSETQ. The CDR3 extends over 17 amino acids. V dropped 4 bases and J dropped 3; count of bases not matched to a gene: 5. The CDR3 region is CASSPGTSGRDTGELFF. The CDR3 nucleotides are TGCGCCAGCAGCCCCGGGACTAGCGGGAGAGACACCGGGGAGCTGTTTTTT.

The chain recombines TRBV7-9 with TRBJ1-2; D is possibly TRBD1 (5 bases). V lost 5 bases and J 13 bases, leaving 8 bases between the germline ends. The CDR3 has 9 amino acids. The V gene's germline CDR1 is SEHNR and CDR2 FQNEAQ (reference sequence). The CDR3 DNA reads as TGTGCCAGCAGCCCTGGGGCCACCTTC. Protein: CASSPGATF.

This clone was seen a single time. The chain couples TRBV27 to TRBJ2-1; unclear D gene. Between the trimmed V and J ends, which lost 4 bases and 1 base, there was a span of 11 bases. Looked up from germline, CDR1 is MNHEY and CDR2 is SMNVEV (reference sequence). The CDR3 contains 15 residues. The CDR3 nucleotides read TGTGCCAGCAGTTCCACATTCGGTTCCTACAATGAGCAGTTCTTC. Residues: CASSSTFGSYNEQFF.

The rearrangement uses TRBV28 and TRBJ1-2; the D is unclear. The CDR3 sequence is 14 residues long. With 8 bases removed from V and 4 bases from J, the gap between germline ends came to 17 bases. Looked up from germline, CDR1 is MDHEN and CDR2 is SYDVKM. CDR3 protein: CASRSLGSGYGYTF. The DNA for the CDR3 is TGTGCCAGCCGGTCCCTGGGCTCGGGCTATGGCTACACCTTC.

The chain recombines TRBV29-1 with TRBJ1-4; D may be TRBD1 (6 bases). Germline V gene lookup returns CDR1 SQVTM and CDR2 ANQGSEA. The CDR3 totals 14 residues. V was clipped by 7 bases and J by 4 bases, with 16 bases between them. CDR3: CSATRDTNNEKLFF. The CDR3 coding sequence is TGCAGCGCGACTCGGGACACCAATAATGAAAAACTGTTTTTT.

The chain combines TRBV28 with TRBJ2-7, with D uncertain. Between the trimmed V and J ends, which lost 2 bases and 2 bases, there was a span of 13 bases. Germline V lookup: CDR1 MDHEN, CDR2 SYDVKM. The CDR3 extends over 15 amino acids. CDR3 protein: CASSLGSASAYEQYF. DNA of the CDR3: TGTGCCAGCAGTTTAGGGTCTGCCAGCGCCTACGAGCAGTACTTC.

The chain employs TRBV15 and TRBJ1-3, with 9 bases that match TRBD1. After removal of 3 bases from V and 2 bases from J, the junction contained 2 bases not matched to a gene. The CDR3 is 15 residues long. From germline, CDR1 is LNHNV and CDR2 YYDKDF (reference sequence). The CDR3 here is CATSRWTGAGNTIYF. The CDR3 coding sequence is TGTGCCACCAGCAGGTGGACAGGGGCTGGAAACACCATATATTTT.

The chain uses TRBV19 and TRBJ2-3, with D possibly TRBD1 on 5 matching bases. The germline gives CDR1 LNHDA, CDR2 SQIVND (reference sequence). The CDR3 loop spans 17 amino acids. V was clipped by 5 bases and J by 0 bases, with 18 bases between them. The CDR3 region is CASSQPRREGSTDTQYF. Written as DNA, the CDR3 is TGTGCCAGTAGTCAGCCCCGCAGGGAAGGCAGCACAGATACGCAGTATTTT. Drawing the rest from reference TRBV19 and TRBJ2-3, the complete variable domain is DGGITQSPKYLFRKEGQNVTLSCEQNLNHDAMYWYRQDPGQGLRLIYYSQIVNDFQKGDIAEGYSVSREKKESFPLTVTSAQKNPTAFYLCASSQPRREGSTDTQYFGPGTRLTVL.

The J gene is TRBJ1-5, the V gene TRBV15, with D hard to call. The V end was cut by 3 bases, the J end by 0 bases, with 12 bases between. Germline loops: CDR1 LNHNV, CDR2 YYDKDF (reference sequence). The CDR3 covers 16 residues. CDR3 loop: CATSSRLRTSNQPQHF. CDR3 bases: TGTGCCACCAGCAGTAGACTCAGGACTAGCAATCAGCCCCAGCATTTT. The full variable domain, completed using reference TRBV15 and TRBJ1-5, is DAMVIQNPRYQVTQFGKPVTLSCSQTLNHNVMYWYQQKSSQAPKLLFHYYDKDFNNEADTPDNFQSRRPNTSFCFLDIRSPGLGDTAMYLCATSSRLRTSNQPQHFGDGTRLSIL.

This clone was detected a few times. This chain connects TRBV29-1 to TRBJ1-2, with 9 nucleotides matching TRBD1. CDR1 and CDR2 (germline): SQVTM, ANQGSEA. V gave up 6 bases and J gave up 8 bases; unmatched junction bases: 10. The CDR3 is made up of 13 amino acids. CDR3 coding DNA: TGCAGCGTCCTCGACAGGGGGGGGTACGGCTACACCTTC. Translated: CSVLDRGGYGYTF. The full variable domain, rest sourced from reference TRBV29-1 and TRBJ1-2, is SAVISQKPSRDICQRGTSLTIQCQVDSQVTMMFWYRQQPGQSLTLIATANQGSEATYESGFVIDKFPISRPNLTFSTLTVSNMSPEDSSIYLCSVLDRGGYGYTFGSGTRLTVV.

The gene calls are TRBV7-2 and TRBJ2-5; D assignment may be TRBD1 or TRBD2 (5 bases each). Germline V gene sequence: CDR1 SGHTA, CDR2 FQGNSA. CDR3 length: 14 residues. Trimming took 5 bases from V and 3 from J, leaving 13 bases between them. CDR3 nucleotides: TGTGCCAGCAGCAACCGGGACCTAAAAGAGACCCAGTACTTC. Encoded protein: CASSNRDLKETQYF.

CDR3 amino acids: CASSGSGETSGELFF. CDR3 nucleotides: TGTGCCAGCAGCGGTAGCGGGGAGACGTCCGGGGAGCTGTTTTTT. The rearrangement links TRBV9 to TRBJ2-2; 8 bases map to TRBD2. Germline values: CDR1 SGDLS, CDR2 YYNGEE. Losses at the gene ends were 3 bases for V and 6 bases for J; bases not matched to a gene: 7. This CDR3 is built from 15 residues.